Presented here are 22 T cell receptor beta chains from one specimen sequenced in a study of tumor and adjacent non-tumor tissue in lung cancer. RNA was extracted from bulk tissue without any cell sorting. The normal lung tissue was taken more than 3 cm from the tumor edge. TCRbeta libraries were built with three rounds of nested PCR, modified from ARM-PCR. Via MiXCR, TCRdb re-called the multiplex PCR reads, giving one row per CDR3 protein. Found here are fewer than 45,000 distinct CDR3 sequences, approximately 59% of them singletons; the top ten hold 19%. Sequenced: distant non-tumor lung tissue. The receptors here all came from a woman aged 40 to 50 with non-small cell lung cancer.

Many counts were recorded for this clonotype. The J gene is TRBJ2-7, the V gene TRBV12-3 or TRBV12-4, with a tentative D call TRBD2 (6 bases). CDR3 length: 14 amino acids. Trimming took off 3 bases at V and 2 bases at J, with 11 bases between the two ends. CDR3: CASSFRRGTYEQYF. The DNA for the CDR3 is TGTGCCAGCAGTTTTAGGCGGGGCACCTACGAGCAGTACTTC.

Remarks on this clonotype: This CDR3 is missing its conserved last phenylalanine or tryptophan, likely due to a read error. The DNA for the CDR3 is TGCGCCAGCAGTGAGCTACTAAGCACAGATACGCAGTATCTT. It encodes CASSELLSTDTQYL. V is TRBV10-2 and J is TRBJ2-3, with D unclear. Trimming took 2 bases from V and 0 from J, leaving 6 bases between them. Germline V gene lookup returns CDR1 WSHSY and CDR2 SAAADI. The CDR3 covers 14 residues.

This clonotype has just a few counts. The rearrangement joins TRBV18 to TRBJ1-1; maybe TRBD1 (5 bases). Germline V gene data show CDR1 as KGHSH and CDR2 as LQKENI. The CDR3 spans 13 residues. The V gene lost 3 bases and the J gene lost 3 bases, with 8 bases spanning the gap. Here the CDR3 reads CASSPKGYTEAFF. CDR3 DNA sequence: TGTGCCAGCTCACCGAAGGGGTACACTGAAGCTTTCTTT.

The CDR3 region has the DNA TGTGCCAGCAACCACGGGCGGTTGGTAGCGGTAAGCAATGAGCAGTTCTTC. The encoded protein is CASNHGRLVAVSNEQFF. The chain is built from TRBV11-3 and TRBJ2-1; possible D gene TRBD2, 6 bases. In germline, CDR1 is SGHNT, CDR2 YENEEA. Trimming stripped 7 bases from V and 6 bases from J, with 25 bases between. The CDR3 extends over 17 amino acids.

A word on this clonotype: At one boundary the junction diverges from the germline segment, which might be a read error. The J gene is TRBJ2-1, the V gene TRBV2, with a weak D call TRBD2 (6 bases). The CDR3 loop spans 15 amino acids. The germline V gene encodes CDR1 SNHLY and CDR2 FYNNEI. CDR3 amino acids: CATGRRSGSSNEKFF. The CDR3 bases are TGTGCCACCGGCCGACGCTCCGGGAGTTCCAATGAGAAGTTCTTC.

A note on this clonotype: The junction shows a germline mismatch at one end, possibly a read error. V is TRBV11-2 and J is TRBJ2-1; tentative D call: TRBD2 (6 bases). This CDR3 region has 13 residues. The V gene's germline CDR1 is SGHAT and CDR2 FQNNGV. The DNA of the CDR3 is TGTGCCAGCAGCCCGGGGGATTACAATGAGCGGTTCTTC. The encoded protein is CASSPGDYNERFF. Based on the CDR3 plus reference TRBV11-2 and TRBJ2-1, the full variable domain is EAGVAQSPRYKIIEKRQSVAFWCNPISGHATLYWYQQILGQGPKLLIQFQNNGVVDDSQLPKDRFSAERLKGVDSTLKIQPAKLEDSAVYLCASSPGDYNERFFGPGTRLTVL.

Turning to this clonotype: The final CDR3 position lacks the conserved phenylalanine or tryptophan, pointing to a likely read error. The V and J genes are TRBV29-1 and TRBJ1-2, with unresolved D. Germline CDR1 is SQVTM and CDR2 is ANQGSEA. The CDR3 covers 12 residues. Trimming removed 2 bases at V and 10 bases at J, with 14 bases between. The CDR3, as DNA: TGCAGCGTTGAAATCGACTTGGTTGACTACACCTTG. The encoded protein is CSVEIDLVDYTL.

In its sample, this clonotype was seen once. A junction end diverges from the germline sequence, so it may reflect a read error. The chain is built from TRBV4-1 and TRBJ2-1; D gene unclear. The germline gives CDR1 MGHRA, CDR2 YSYEKL. The CDR3 sequence is 17 residues long. The CDR3 DNA reads as TGCGCCAGCGGCCAAGATGGTGGTGGACCAGGTGTCAATGAGCAGTTCTTC. Translation: CASGQDGGGPGVNEQFF.

The chain has TRBV9 and TRBJ1-6; possibly TRBD1 for D (6 bases). Germline lookup yields CDR1 SGDLS and CDR2 YYNGEE. V was shortened by 0 bases and J by 7 bases, with 14 bases between the two germline ends. This CDR3 is built from 16 residues. The CDR3 DNA reads as TGTGCCAGCAGCGTAGATGCGGGGGCAGGGAATTCACCCCTCCACTTT. Amino acid sequence: CASSVDAGAGNSPLHF.

To note about this clonotype: Sequence at one end of the junction differs from germline and may be a read error. This chain links TRBV11-2 with TRBJ2-7; possibly TRBD2 for D (6 bases). CDR1 is SGHAT and CDR2 is FQNNGV in the germline V gene. This CDR3 is built from 15 residues. The CDR3 nucleotides are TGTGCCAGCATCACTCGGACTATCGGGAGATACGGGCAGTACTTC. It translates to CASITRTIGRYGQYF.

This clonotype came up once. The germline gene is not matched at one end of the junction; a read error may be the cause. The chain is built from TRBV4-2 and TRBJ1-6; weak D call: TRBD1 (6 bases). Germline V gene data show CDR1 as LGHNA and CDR2 as YNFKEQ. The CDR3 length is 16 residues. The CDR3 DNA reads TGTGCCAACAGCCAGGGGCTACAAAAACCTAATTCACCCCTCCACTTT. Translating it yields CANSQGLQKPNSPLHF.

The chain combines TRBV18 with TRBJ1-2; 10 positions agree with TRBD1. Germline-derived CDR1 and CDR2 are KGHSH and LQKENI. There are 15 residues in the CDR3. V dropped 2 bases and J dropped 5; count of bases not matched to a gene: 5. CDR3 in DNA: TGTGCCAGCTCACCAGAGGGACAGGGGTCTTATGGCTACACCTTC. Its protein product is CASSPEGQGSYGYTF.

The gene calls are TRBV4-1 and TRBJ1-2; D gene uncertain. Germline V gives CDR1 MGHRA, CDR2 YSYEKL. The V and J ends lost 3 bases and 11 bases respectively, with 19 bases between them. The CDR3 covers 14 residues. In nucleotides, the CDR3 is TGCGCCAGCAGCCAGGTCAGTGGATTGGGCGGATACACCTTC. This codes for CASSQVSGLGGYTF.

This clonotype was counted between two and nine times. Possible read error: a much larger clone is one base away. The rearrangement joins TRBV12-3 or TRBV12-4 to TRBJ2-1, with 8 bases aligning to TRBD2. J was trimmed by 9 bases and V by 6 bases; bases with no gene match: 13. The CDR3 consists of 15 residues. The CDR3, as DNA: TGTGCCAGCAGCCCGGGACGGGGGGGAATGGGTGAGCAGTTCTTC. The encoded protein is CASSPGRGGMGEQFF.

J is TRBJ2-1 and V is TRBV11-2; D is possibly TRBD2 (7 bases). Germline-derived CDR1 and CDR2 are SGHAT and FQNNGV. V lost 5 bases and J 5 bases, leaving 16 bases between the germline ends. CDR3 length: 15 residues. The CDR3 nucleotides read TGTGCCAGCAGCACAAGGAGGGGGGGTAACAATGAGCAGTTCTTC. Protein product: CASSTRRGGNNEQFF.

This clonotype appeared a single time. A read error may account for a junction end that differs from germline. J is TRBJ1-2 and V is TRBV6-6; 12 positions agree with TRBD1. This CDR3 is built from 15 residues. The germline gives CDR1 MNHNY, CDR2 SVGAGI (reference sequence). CDR3: CACIPRDRGRDGYTF. The CDR3, as DNA: TGTGCCTGCATCCCCCGGGACAGGGGGCGAGATGGTTACACCTTC.

This clonotype showed up many times. V gene TRBV7-9 combines with J gene TRBJ2-5; 7 nucleotides match TRBD2. The germline CDR1 and CDR2 sequences are SEHNR and FQNEAQ (reference sequence). Unmatched junction bases numbered 1, after V lost 2 bases and J lost 4 bases. There are 13 residues in the CDR3. The chain's CDR3 is CASSLPGGETQYF. DNA for the CDR3: TGTGCCAGCAGCTTACCGGGGGGAGAGACCCAGTACTTC.

In its sample, this clonotype was seen many times. The CDR3 region is CSVPGQGTTGELFF. For the CDR3, the DNA is TGCAGCGTCCCCGGACAGGGTACCACCGGGGAGCTGTTTTTT. The rearrangement joins TRBV29-1 to TRBJ2-2, with 8 bases matching TRBD1. V lost 6 bases and J lost 4; bases outside the gene matches: 7. There are 14 residues in the CDR3. Germline V CDR1 and CDR2: SQVTM, ANQGSEA.

As to this clonotype: A junction end diverges from the germline sequence, so it may reflect a read error. This chain uses TRBV6-6 with TRBJ2-1, with 10 bases matching TRBD1. This CDR3 has 14 amino acids. Germline V gene sequence: CDR1 MNHNY, CDR2 SVGAGI (reference sequence). The DNA for the CDR3 is TGTGCCAACAGTATACGGACAGGGGGGAATGAGCAGTTCTTC. This encodes CANSIRTGGNEQFF.

As for this clonotype: The conserved closing phenylalanine or tryptophan is absent in this CDR3, likely reflecting a read error. It is unclear where the CDR3 begins or ends on the DNA, so no DNA is shown, and the CDR3 is as TCRdb lists it. The chain couples TRBV29-1 to TRBJ1-2; the D call TRBD1 from the table was never checked on the DNA. The CDR3 is made up of 13 amino acids, end residues included. Germline V CDR1 and CDR2: SQVTM, ANQGSEA. CDR3 region: CSVLGQGAGGYAL.

The J gene is TRBJ1-3, the V gene TRBV29-1, with a tentative D call TRBD1 (5 bases). Per germline, CDR1 SQVTM and CDR2 ANQGSEA. The CDR3 is 15 residues long. The V end lost 0 bases, the J end lost 3 bases, and 12 bases lay between the germline ends. Here the CDR3 reads CSVEDRRGVGNTIYF. CDR3 DNA sequence: TGCAGCGTTGAAGATCGGAGGGGAGTTGGAAACACCATATATTTT.

As regards this clonotype: A much bigger clone sits one base away, suggesting this may be a read error. V and J are TRBV28 and TRBJ1-1; D is ambiguous. Germline loops: CDR1 MDHEN, CDR2 SYDVKM. This CDR3 is 12 amino acids long. The CDR3 DNA is TGTGCCAGCAGTTTTATTAAACGTGAAGCTCTCTTT. The encoded protein is CASSFIKREALF.